This T cell receptor beta chain was sequenced during a study of T cells in Graves' hyperthyroidism and ophthalmopathy. At the level of the study: Blood from the periphery was taken at initial diagnosis, before any treatment.

Points from the study as a whole: A 13 V-J model separated ophthalmopathy from stable hyperthyroidism. Blood also contained most expanded thyroid clonotypes above 0.001.

Amplification yielded TCR beta CDR3 regions, with RNA transcripts as the source. With the HTBI primer set, the TCR CDR3 went through a first round of RT-PCR. MiXCR, run by TCRdb on the multiplex PCR reads, gives a single entry per CDR3 protein. The sample includes 640,000 or so distinct CDR3 sequences, 14% seen only once; the top ten take roughly 6.9%. Germline lookup yields CDR1 SGHTA and CDR2 FQGTGA. CDR3 size: 18 residues. The V segment lost 5 bases and the J segment 4 bases; nucleotides outside the gene matches: 8. This clonotype has just a few counts. The antigen is unknown. This clonotype was obtained from a woman aged 18-30 years with Graves' ophthalmopathy. V is TRBV7-3 and J is TRBJ2-1, with 16 nucleotides matching TRBD2. Sequenced sample: blood. CDR3 sequence reads: CASSLGLAGGPGYNEQFF. CDR3 in DNA: TGTGCCAGCAGCCTGGGACTAGCGGGAGGGCCGGGTTACAATGAGCAGTTCTTC.